This entry concerns a single T cell receptor beta chain. What it binds is not known. This specimen belongs to a study of T cell responses to AZD1222 COVID-19 vaccine. Study-wide results and limits: Sampling that yielded the repertoires occurred only after the peak T cell response. It should be noted that donors were predominantly white British and more often female, and clonal diversity was possibly underestimated.

Germline V gene sequence: CDR1 MNHEY, CDR2 SVGAGI. This CDR3 is built from 14 residues. V was pared by 10 bases and J by 3 bases, with 12 bases of the junction left unmatched. Assay: immunoSEQ multiplex PCR; the TCRdb copy retains only in-frame clones and omits some. The profile shows 96,000 or so clones, about nine tenths of them singletons. The chain uses TRBV6-5 and TRBJ2-7; 7 bases match TRBD1. The sequence came from an adult in good health. Sequencing used peripheral blood, obtained on day 0 of AZD1222 vaccination. The CDR3 protein is CATQPTGSIYEQYF. Written as DNA, the CDR3 is TGTGCCACCCAACCGACAGGGTCAATCTACGAGCAGTACTTC.